Listed here is a single T cell receptor beta chain. This clone is a singleton in its sample. The clone's antigen remains unknown. Per-nucleotide qualities are absent, and no much larger clonotype sits a single base away. Donors formed part of the validation cohort, which comprised 120 or so subjects and was distinct from the first cohort of 666 subjects. The sample originates from a study of cytomegalovirus exposure and HLA in healthy donors (dated by TCRdb to about 2017). Background for the entire study: The 670 or so repertoires of the first cohort and the 120 validation repertoires were produced on the same platform, according to a later analysis. The aim of the study was to test whether cataloging public T cell receptors could identify signatures of past pathogen exposure. Besides the first cohort of hundreds of subjects, a separate validation cohort made up of 120 or so different subjects was used. High-throughput TCR immunosequencing, statistical association of individual TCRs with disease status, and machine learning were combined to predict cytomegalovirus infection status.

What the study reported, not specific to this receptor: In a later analysis, TCRs clustered in the first cohort were found to also tend to co-occur in the approximately 120 validation repertoires, with 94% of cluster scores above 0. Most TCR sequences were observed very rarely across donors, whereas some public TCRs were present in many individuals. The study listed 164 TCR beta chains as associated with cytomegalovirus. The classifier was reported to diagnose cytomegalovirus status with high specificity and sensitivity in both the original cohort and the validation cohort. It was suggested by the authors that the approach could potentially be generalized to other disease states and immunological phenotypes. In vitro tests confirmed that a few of the cytomegalovirus-associated TCR beta chains recognize cytomegalovirus antigens. A later analysis lacked HLA typing for the validation cohort, so it scored co-occurrence in that cohort across all 110 or so repertoires.

The library was made by the immunoSEQ multiplex PCR assay. The paper's processing steps were these. To diagnose cytomegalovirus status from the catalog of TCR beta chain sequences, a statistical classification framework was built. The source is immuneACCESS, and TCRdb retained only in-frame sequences with V and J called. Part of the clones is not carried over; for the studies checked, unresolved V genes explain less than half of this, and the remainder is unexplained. V, J and clone size reflect that table, while D and trimming were determined from the DNA. The sample includes some 340,000 clones, with about nine tenths observed a single time. Roughly 1.2% of the sample lies in the top ten. This clonotype was sampled from a woman between 25 and 40 years old in good health and CMV-seropositive. The sample comprised PBMCs.

The bases are TGCGCCAGCAGCCAAGGGACTCGCACAGATACGCAGTATTTT. Its product reads: CASSQGTRTDTQYF. The chain is encoded by TRBV4-3 joined to TRBJ2-3; the best D guess is TRBD2, with 5 bases matching. CDR1 and CDR2, per the germline V gene, are LGHNA and YSLEER. From cysteine to phenylalanine, the CDR3 is 14 amino acids long. Just CDR3 DNA is preserved here, 42 bases in frame from base 1. Cut back by 1 base and 1 base, the V and J ends lie 6 bases apart.